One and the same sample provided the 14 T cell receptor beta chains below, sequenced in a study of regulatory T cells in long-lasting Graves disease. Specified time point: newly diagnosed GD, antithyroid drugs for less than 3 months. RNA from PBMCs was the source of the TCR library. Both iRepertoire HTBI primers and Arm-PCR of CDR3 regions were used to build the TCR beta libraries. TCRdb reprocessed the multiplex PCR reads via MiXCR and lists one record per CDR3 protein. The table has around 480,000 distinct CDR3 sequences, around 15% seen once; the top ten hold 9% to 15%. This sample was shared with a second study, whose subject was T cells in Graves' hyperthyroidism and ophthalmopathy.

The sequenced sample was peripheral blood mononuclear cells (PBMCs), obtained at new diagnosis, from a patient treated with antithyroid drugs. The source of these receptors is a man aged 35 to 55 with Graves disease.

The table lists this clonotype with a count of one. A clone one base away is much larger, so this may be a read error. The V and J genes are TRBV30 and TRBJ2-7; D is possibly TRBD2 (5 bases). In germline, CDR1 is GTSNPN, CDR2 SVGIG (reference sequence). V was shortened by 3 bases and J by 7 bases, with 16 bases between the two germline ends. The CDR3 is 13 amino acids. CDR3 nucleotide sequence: TGTGCCTGGAGAGCGGACTCCTACAATGAGCAGTACTTC. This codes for CAWRADSYNEQYF.

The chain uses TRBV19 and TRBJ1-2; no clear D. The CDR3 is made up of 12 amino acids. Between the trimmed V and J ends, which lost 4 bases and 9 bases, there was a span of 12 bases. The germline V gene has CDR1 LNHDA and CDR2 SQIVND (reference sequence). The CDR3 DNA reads TGTGCCAGTAGTAGGGCTGCCCAGCGCTACACCTTC. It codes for CASSRAAQRYTF.

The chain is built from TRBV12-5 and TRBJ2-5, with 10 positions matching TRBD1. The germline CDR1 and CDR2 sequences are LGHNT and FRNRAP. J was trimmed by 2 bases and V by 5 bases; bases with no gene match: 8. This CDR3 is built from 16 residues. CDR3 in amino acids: CASGPGQGGPQETQYF. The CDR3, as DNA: TGTGCTAGTGGTCCCGGACAGGGGGGACCACAAGAGACCCAGTACTTC.

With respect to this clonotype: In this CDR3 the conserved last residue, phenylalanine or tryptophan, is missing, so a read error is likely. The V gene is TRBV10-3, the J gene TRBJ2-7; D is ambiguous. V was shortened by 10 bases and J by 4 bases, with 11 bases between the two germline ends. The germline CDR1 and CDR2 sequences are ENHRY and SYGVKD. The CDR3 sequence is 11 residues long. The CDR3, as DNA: TGTGCCAGACCGTTTCCGTACGAGCAGTACCTC. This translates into CARPFPYEQYL.

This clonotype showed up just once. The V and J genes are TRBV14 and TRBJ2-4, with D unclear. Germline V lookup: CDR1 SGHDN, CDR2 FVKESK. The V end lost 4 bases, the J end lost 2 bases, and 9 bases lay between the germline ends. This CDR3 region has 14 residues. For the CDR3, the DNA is TGTGCCAGCAGCCCGGAGTTTCCCAAAAACATTCAGTACTTC. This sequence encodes CASSPEFPKNIQYF. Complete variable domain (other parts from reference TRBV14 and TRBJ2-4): EAGVTQFPSHSVIEKGQTVTLRCDPISGHDNLYWYRRVMGKEIKFLLHFVKESKQDESGMPNNRFLAERTGGTYSTLKVQPAELEDSGVYFCASSPEFPKNIQYFGAGTRLSVL.

The CDR3 here is CASSLVAGGPDEQFF. The CDR3, as DNA: TGTGCCAGCAGCTTGGTAGCGGGAGGGCCGGATGAGCAGTTCTTC. This rearrangement joins TRBV13 to TRBJ2-1; TRBD2 matches at 11 bases. The junction had 6 bases not matched to a gene; V was cut back by 3 bases and J by 8 bases. The CDR3 totals 15 residues. Germline assignment: CDR1 PRHDT and CDR2 FYEKMQ (reference sequence).

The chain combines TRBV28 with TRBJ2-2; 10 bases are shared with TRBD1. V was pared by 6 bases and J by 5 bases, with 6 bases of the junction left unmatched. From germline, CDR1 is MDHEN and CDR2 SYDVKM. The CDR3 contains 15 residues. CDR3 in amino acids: CASRPGQGRTGELFF. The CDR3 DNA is TGTGCCAGCAGGCCGGGACAGGGGAGGACCGGGGAGCTGTTTTTT. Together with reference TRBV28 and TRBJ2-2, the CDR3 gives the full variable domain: DVKVTQSSRYLVKRTGEKVFLECVQDMDHENMFWYRQDPGLGLRLIYFSYDVKMKEKGDIPEGYSVSREKKERFSLILESASTNQTSMYLCASRPGQGRTGELFFGEGSRLTVL.

The CDR3 spells CASSHPTIRDRENEQYF. CDR3 bases: TGCGCCAGCAGCCACCCGACCATCCGGGACAGGGAGAACGAGCAGTACTTC. The chain couples TRBV4-1 to TRBJ2-7; 9 bases line up with TRBD1. CDR3 length: 17 residues. The V gene end was trimmed by 3 bases and the J gene end by 5 bases; junction bases not matched to a gene: 14. Per germline, CDR1 MGHRA and CDR2 YSYEKL.

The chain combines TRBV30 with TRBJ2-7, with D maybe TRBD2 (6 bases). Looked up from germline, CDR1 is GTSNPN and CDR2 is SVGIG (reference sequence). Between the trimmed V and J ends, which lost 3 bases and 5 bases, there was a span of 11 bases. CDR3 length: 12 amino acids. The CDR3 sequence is CAWRGGPHEQYF. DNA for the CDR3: TGTGCCTGGAGGGGAGGCCCCCACGAGCAGTACTTC.

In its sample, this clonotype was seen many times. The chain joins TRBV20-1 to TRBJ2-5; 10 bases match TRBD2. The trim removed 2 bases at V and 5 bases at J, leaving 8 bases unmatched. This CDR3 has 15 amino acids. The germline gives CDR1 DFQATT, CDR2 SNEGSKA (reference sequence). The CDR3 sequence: CSARPSGRARETQYF. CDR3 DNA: TGCAGTGCTAGACCCAGCGGGAGGGCCCGGGAGACCCAGTACTTC.

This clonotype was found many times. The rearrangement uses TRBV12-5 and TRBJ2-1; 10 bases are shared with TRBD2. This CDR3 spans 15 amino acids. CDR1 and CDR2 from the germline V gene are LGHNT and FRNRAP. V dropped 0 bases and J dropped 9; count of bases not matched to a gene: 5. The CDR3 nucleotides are TGTGCTAGTGGTTTGGTTGGTAGCGGGAGGCCTGAGCAGTTCTTC. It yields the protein CASGLVGSGRPEQFF.

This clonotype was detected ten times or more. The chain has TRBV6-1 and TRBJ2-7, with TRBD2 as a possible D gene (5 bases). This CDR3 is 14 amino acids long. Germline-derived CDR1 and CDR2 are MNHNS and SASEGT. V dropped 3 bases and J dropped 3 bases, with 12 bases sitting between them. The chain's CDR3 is CASSDRGRGYEQYF. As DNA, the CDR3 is TGTGCCAGCAGTGACCGAGGACGGGGCTACGAGCAGTACTTC.

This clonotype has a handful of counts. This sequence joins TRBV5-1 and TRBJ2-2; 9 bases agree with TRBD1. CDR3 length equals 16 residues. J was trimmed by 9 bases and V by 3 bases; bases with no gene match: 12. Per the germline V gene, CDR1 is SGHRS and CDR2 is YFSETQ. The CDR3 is CASSWGQGTSVRELFF. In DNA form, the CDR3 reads TGCGCCAGCAGCTGGGGACAGGGCACGTCTGTCCGGGAGCTGTTTTTT. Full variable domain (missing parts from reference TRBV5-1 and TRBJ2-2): KAGVTQTPRYLIKTRGQQVTLSCSPISGHRSVSWYQQTPGQGLQFLFEYFSETQRNKGNFPGRFSGRQFSNSRSEMNVSTLELGDSALYLCASSWGQGTSVRELFFGEGSRLTVL.

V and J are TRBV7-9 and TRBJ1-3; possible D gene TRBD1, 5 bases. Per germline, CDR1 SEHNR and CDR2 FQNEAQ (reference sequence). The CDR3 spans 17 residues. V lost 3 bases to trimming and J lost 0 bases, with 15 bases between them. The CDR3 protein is CASSFLRGESSGNTIYF. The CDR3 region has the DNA TGTGCCAGCAGCTTTCTGAGGGGCGAAAGCTCTGGAAACACCATATATTTT.